The clone carrying this T cell receptor (beta chain) was seen only once. This entry comes from a study of CD8 T cells in Susac syndrome. Negative isolation was applied to CD8+ and CD4+ T cells, and FACS enrichment was applied to TEMRA cells. Reverse transcription of roughly 0.5 to 1 ug RNA was carried out with random hexamers. TCRdb recomputed calls from the immunoSEQ multiplex PCR reads with MiXCR, one row per CDR3 protein. The sample has more than 200,000 distinct CDR3 sequences, approximately 90% seen once. The sample taken for sequencing was CD8+ T cells from PBMCs. The TCR originated in a human donor with multiple sclerosis.

The CDR3 here is CASSIAVQGWADTQYF. The DNA for the CDR3 is TGTGCCAGTAGTATAGCCGTACAGGGGTGGGCAGATACGCAGTATTTT. The genes are TRBV19 and TRBJ2-3, with 7 bases that match TRBD1. Germline CDR1 is LNHDA and CDR2 is SQIVND (reference sequence). Trimming removed 1 base from V and 4 bases from J; junction bases left unmatched: 8. This CDR3 comprises 16 residues.